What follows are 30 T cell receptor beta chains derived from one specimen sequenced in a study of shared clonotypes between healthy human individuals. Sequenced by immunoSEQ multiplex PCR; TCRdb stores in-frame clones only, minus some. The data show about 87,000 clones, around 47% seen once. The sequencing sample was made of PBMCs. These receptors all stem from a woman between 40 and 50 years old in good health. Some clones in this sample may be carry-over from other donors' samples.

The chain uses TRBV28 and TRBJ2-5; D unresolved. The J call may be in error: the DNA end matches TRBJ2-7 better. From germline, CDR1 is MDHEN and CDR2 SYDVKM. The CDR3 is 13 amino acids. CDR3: CASSPPPRDEQYF. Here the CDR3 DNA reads TGTGCCAGCAGTCCCCCTCCCAGAGACGAGCAGTACTTC.

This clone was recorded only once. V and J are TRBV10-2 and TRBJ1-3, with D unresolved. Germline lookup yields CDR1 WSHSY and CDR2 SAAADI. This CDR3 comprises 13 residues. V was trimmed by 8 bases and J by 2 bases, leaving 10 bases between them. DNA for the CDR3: TGCGCCAGCGGGCCTGTTACTGGAAACACCATATATTTT. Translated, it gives CASGPVTGNTIYF.

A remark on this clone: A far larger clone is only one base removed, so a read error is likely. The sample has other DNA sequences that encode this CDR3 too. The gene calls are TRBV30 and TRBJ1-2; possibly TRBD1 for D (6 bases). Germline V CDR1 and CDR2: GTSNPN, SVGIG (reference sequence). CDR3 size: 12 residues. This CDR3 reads CAQEGGSYGYTF. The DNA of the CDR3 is TGCGCCCAAGAGGGGGGATCCTATGGATACACCTTC. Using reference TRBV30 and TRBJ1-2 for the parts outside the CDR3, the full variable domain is SQTIHQWPATLVQPVGSPLSLECTVEGTSNPNLYWYRQAAGRGLQLLFYSVGIGQISSEVPQNLSASRPQDRQFILSSKKLLLSDSGFYLCAQEGGSYGYTFGSGTRLTVV.

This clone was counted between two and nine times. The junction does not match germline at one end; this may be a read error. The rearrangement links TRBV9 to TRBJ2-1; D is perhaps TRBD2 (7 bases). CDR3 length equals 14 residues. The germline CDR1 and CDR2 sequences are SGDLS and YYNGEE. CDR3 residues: CASSAGRGNYNLVF. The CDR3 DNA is TGTGCCAGCAGCGCTGGGAGGGGGAACTACAACTTGGTCTTC.

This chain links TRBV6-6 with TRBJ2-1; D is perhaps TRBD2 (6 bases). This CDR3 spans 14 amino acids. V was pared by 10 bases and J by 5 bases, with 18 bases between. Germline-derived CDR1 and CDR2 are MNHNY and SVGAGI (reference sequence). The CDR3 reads CATSKTAGHNEQFF. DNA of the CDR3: TGTGCCACCTCCAAGACAGCGGGTCACAATGAGCAGTTCTTC.

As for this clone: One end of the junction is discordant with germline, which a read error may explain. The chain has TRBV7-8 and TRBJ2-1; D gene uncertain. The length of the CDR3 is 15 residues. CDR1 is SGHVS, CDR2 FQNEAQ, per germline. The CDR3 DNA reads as TGTGCCAGCAGCTTATACCGTTCCCCCTACGATGAGCAGTTCTTC. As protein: CASSLYRSPYDEQFF.

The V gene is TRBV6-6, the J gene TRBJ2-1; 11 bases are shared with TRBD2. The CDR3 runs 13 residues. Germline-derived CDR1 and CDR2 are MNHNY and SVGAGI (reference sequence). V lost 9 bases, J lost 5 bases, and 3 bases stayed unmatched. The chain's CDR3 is CASSGRAHNEQFF. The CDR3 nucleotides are TGTGCCAGTAGCGGGAGGGCCCACAATGAGCAGTTCTTC.

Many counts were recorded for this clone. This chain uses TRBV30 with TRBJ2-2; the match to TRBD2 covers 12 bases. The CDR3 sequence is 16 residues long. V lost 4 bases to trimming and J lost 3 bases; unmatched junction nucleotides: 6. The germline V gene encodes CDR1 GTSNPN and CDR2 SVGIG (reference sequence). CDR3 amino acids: CAWTGLAGSDTGELFF. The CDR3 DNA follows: TGTGCCTGGACAGGACTAGCGGGATCGGACACCGGGGAGCTGTTTTTT.

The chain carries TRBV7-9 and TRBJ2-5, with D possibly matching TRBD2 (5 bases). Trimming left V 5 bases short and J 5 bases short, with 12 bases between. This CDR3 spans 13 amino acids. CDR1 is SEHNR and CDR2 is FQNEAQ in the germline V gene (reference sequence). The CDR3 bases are TGTGCCAGCAGCCAGCGGCCAAGGGAGACCCAGTACTTC. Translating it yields CASSQRPRETQYF.

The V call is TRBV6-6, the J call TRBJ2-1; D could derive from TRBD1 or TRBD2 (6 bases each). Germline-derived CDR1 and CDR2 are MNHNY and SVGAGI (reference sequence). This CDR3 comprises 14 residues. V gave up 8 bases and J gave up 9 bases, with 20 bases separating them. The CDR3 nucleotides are TGTGCCAGCGATAGGGGGGCTGGGGGTTCTGAGCAGTTCTTC. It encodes CASDRGAGGSEQFF.

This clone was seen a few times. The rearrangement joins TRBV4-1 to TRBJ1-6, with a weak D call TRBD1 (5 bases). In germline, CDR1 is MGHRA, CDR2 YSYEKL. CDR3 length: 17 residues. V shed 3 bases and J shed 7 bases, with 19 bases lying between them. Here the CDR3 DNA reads TGCGCCAGCAGCCAGGATACAAGGGGCCGGCTGAATTCACCCCTCCACTTT. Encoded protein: CASSQDTRGRLNSPLHF.

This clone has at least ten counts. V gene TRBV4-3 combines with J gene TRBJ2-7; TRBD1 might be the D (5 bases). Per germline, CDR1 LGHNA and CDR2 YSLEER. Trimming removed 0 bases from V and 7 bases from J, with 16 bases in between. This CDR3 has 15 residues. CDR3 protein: CASSQESDSWFEQYF. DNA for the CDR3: TGCGCCAGCAGCCAAGAGAGCGACAGTTGGTTTGAGCAGTACTTC.

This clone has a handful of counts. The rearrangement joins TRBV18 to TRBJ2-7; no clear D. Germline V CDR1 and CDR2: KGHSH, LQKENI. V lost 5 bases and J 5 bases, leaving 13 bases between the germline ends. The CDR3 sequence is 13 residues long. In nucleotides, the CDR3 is TGTGCCAGCTCAACCACGCAGTTCGACGAGCAGTACTTC. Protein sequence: CASSTTQFDEQYF. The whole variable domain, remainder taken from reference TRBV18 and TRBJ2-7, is NAGVMQNPRHLVRRRGQEARLRCSPMKGHSHVYWYRQLPEEGLKFMVYLQKENIIDESGMPKERFSAEFPKEGPSILRIQQVVRGDSAAYFCASSTTQFDEQYFGPGTRLTVT.

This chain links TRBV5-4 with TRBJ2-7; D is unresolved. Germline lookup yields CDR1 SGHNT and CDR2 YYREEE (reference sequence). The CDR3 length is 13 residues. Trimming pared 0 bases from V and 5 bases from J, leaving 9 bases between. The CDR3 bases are TGTGCCAGCAGCTTGGCCAACACGGACGAGCAGTACTTC. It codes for CASSLANTDEQYF.

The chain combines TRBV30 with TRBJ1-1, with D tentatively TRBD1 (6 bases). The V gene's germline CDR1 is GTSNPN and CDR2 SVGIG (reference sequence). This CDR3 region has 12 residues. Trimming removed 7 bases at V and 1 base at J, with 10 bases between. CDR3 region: CALSQGNTEAFF. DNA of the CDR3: TGTGCCTTGTCACAGGGGAACACTGAAGCTTTCTTT.

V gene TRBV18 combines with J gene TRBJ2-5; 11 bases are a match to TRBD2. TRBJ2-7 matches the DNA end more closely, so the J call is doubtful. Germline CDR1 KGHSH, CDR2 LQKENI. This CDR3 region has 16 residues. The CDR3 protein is CASSQNHHGTSGEQYF. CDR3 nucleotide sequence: TGTGCCAGCTCGCAAAACCACCACGGGACTAGCGGCGAGCAGTACTTC.

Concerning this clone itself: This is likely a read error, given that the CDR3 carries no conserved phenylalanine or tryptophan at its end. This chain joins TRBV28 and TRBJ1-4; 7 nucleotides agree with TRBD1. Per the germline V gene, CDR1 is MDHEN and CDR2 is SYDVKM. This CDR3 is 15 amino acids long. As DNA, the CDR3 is TGTGCCGGCAGTTTGGGGGACAGATCTAATGAAAAACTGTTTTAT. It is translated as CAGSLGDRSNEKLFY.

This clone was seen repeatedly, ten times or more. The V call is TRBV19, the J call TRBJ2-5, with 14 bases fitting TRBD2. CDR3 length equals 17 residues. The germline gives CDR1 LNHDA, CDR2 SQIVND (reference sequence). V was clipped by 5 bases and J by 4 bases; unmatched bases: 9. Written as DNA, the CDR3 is TGTGCCAGTAGTCTCCGTGGGACTAGCGGGAGAGGAGAGACCCAGTACTTC. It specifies CASSLRGTSGRGETQYF.

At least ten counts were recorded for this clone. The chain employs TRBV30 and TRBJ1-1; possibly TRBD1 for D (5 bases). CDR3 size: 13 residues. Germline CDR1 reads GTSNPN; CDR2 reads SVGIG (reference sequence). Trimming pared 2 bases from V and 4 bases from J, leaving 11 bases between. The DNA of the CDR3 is TGTGCCTGGAGTAAGTTCGGGGGCACTGAAGCTTTCTTT. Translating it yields CAWSKFGGTEAFF.

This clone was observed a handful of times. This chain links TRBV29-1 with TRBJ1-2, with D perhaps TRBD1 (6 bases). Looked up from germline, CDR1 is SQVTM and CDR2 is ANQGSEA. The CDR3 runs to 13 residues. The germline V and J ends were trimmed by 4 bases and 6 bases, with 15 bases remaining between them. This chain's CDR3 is CSVGAGGWNGYTF. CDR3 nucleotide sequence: TGCAGCGTTGGGGCCGGGGGCTGGAATGGCTACACCTTC.

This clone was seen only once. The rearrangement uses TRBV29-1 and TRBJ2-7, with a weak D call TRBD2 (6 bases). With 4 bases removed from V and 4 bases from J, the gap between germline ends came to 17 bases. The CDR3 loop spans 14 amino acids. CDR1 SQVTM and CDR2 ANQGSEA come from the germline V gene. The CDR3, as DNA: TGCAGCGTTGCCGTCCTAGCGATGGGTTACGAGCAGTACTTC. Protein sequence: CSVAVLAMGYEQYF.

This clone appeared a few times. CDR3 protein: CASSPNRGNEKLFF. CDR3 coding DNA: TGTGCCAGCAGTCCGAACAGGGGGAATGAAAAACTGTTTTTT. The chain uses TRBV2 and TRBJ1-4, with 8 positions matching TRBD1. Unmatched junction bases numbered 4, after V lost 5 bases and J lost 5 bases. Germline-derived CDR1 and CDR2 are SNHLY and FYNNEI. This CDR3 has 14 amino acids. The complete variable domain, with remaining parts taken from reference TRBV2 and TRBJ1-4, reads EPEVTQTPSHQVTQMGQEVILRCVPISNHLYFYWYRQILGQKVEFLVSFYNNEISEKSEIFDDQFSVERPDGSNFTLKIRSTKLEDSAMYFCASSPNRGNEKLFFGSGTQLSVL.

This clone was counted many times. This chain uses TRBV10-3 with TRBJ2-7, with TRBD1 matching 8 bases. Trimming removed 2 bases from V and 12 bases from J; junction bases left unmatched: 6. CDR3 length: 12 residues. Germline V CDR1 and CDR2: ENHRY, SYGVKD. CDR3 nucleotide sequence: TGTGCCATCAGTGAGATGGACAGGGCGCCGTACTTC. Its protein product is CAISEMDRAPYF.

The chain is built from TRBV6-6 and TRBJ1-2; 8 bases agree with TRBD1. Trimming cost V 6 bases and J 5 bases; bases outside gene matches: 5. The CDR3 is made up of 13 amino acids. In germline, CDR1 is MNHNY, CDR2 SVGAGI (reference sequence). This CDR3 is CASSRGQEYGYTF. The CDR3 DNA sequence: TGTGCCAGCAGCCGGGGACAGGAGTATGGCTACACCTTC.

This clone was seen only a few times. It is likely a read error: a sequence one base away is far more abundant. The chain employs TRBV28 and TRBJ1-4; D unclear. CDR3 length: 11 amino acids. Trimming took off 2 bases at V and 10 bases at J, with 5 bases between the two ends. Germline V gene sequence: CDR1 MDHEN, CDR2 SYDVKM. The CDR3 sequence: CASSLDGKLFF. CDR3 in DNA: TGTGCCAGCAGTTTAGATGGAAAACTGTTTTTT.

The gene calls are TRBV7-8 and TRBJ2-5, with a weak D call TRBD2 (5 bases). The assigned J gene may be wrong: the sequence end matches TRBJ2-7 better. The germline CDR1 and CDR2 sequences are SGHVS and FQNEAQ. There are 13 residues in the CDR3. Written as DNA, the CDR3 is TGTGCCAGCAGCCGAGGGTCCGCCTACGAGCAGTACTTC. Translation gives CASSRGSAYEQYF.

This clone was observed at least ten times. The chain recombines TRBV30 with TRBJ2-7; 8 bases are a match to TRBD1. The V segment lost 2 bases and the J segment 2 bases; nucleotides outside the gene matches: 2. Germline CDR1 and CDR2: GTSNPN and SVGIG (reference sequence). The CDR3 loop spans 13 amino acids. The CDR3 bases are TGTGCCTGGAGTCCGGGACAGGCCTACGAGCAGTACTTC. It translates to CAWSPGQAYEQYF.

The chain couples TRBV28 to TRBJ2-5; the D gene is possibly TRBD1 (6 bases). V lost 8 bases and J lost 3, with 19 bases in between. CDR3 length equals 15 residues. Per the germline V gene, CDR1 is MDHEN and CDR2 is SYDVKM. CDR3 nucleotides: TGTGCCAGCTGCCCTAACCTCGGACAGAAAGAGACCCAGTACTTC. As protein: CASCPNLGQKETQYF.

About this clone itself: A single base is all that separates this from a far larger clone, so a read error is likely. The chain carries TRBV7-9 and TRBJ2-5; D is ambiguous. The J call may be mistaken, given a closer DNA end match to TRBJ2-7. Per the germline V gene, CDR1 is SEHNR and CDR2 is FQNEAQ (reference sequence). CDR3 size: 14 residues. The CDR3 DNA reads TGTGCCAGCAGCTTAGGTGTTCCCCCGGGCGAGCAGTACTTC. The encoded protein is CASSLGVPPGEQYF.

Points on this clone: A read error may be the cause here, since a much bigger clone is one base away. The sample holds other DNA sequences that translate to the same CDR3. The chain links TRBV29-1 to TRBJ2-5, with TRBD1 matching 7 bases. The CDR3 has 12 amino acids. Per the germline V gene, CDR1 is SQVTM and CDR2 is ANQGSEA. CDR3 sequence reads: CSGGTDQETQYF. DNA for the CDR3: TGCAGCGGAGGGACAGACCAGGAGACCCAGTACTTC.